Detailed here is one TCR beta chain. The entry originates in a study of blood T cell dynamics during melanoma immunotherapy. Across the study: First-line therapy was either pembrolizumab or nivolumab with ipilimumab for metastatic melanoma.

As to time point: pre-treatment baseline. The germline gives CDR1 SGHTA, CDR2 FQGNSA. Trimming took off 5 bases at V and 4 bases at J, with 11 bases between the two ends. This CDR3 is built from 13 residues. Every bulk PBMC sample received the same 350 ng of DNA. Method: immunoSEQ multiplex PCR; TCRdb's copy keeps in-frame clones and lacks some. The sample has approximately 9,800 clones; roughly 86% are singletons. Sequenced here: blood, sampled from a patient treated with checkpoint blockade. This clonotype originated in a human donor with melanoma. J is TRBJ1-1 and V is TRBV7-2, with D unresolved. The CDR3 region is CASSPYTTTEAFF. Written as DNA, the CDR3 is TGTGCCAGCAGCCCGTACACAACCACTGAAGCTTTCTTT.